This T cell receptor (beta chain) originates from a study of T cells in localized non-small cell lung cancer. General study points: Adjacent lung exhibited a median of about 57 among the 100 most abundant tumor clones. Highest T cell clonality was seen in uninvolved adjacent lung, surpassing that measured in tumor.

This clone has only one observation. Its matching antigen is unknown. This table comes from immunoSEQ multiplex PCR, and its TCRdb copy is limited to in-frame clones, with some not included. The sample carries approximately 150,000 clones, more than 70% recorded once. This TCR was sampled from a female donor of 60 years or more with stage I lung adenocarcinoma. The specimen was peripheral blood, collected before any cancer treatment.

CDR3: CASSPLPDYEQYF. CDR3 bases: TGTGCCAGCTCACCGTTGCCAGACTACGAGCAGTACTTC. V gene TRBV18 combines with J gene TRBJ2-7; D unclear. The CDR3 is 13 residues long. The V end was cut by 3 bases, the J end by 3 bases, with 9 bases between. CDR1 and CDR2 (germline): KGHSH, LQKENI.